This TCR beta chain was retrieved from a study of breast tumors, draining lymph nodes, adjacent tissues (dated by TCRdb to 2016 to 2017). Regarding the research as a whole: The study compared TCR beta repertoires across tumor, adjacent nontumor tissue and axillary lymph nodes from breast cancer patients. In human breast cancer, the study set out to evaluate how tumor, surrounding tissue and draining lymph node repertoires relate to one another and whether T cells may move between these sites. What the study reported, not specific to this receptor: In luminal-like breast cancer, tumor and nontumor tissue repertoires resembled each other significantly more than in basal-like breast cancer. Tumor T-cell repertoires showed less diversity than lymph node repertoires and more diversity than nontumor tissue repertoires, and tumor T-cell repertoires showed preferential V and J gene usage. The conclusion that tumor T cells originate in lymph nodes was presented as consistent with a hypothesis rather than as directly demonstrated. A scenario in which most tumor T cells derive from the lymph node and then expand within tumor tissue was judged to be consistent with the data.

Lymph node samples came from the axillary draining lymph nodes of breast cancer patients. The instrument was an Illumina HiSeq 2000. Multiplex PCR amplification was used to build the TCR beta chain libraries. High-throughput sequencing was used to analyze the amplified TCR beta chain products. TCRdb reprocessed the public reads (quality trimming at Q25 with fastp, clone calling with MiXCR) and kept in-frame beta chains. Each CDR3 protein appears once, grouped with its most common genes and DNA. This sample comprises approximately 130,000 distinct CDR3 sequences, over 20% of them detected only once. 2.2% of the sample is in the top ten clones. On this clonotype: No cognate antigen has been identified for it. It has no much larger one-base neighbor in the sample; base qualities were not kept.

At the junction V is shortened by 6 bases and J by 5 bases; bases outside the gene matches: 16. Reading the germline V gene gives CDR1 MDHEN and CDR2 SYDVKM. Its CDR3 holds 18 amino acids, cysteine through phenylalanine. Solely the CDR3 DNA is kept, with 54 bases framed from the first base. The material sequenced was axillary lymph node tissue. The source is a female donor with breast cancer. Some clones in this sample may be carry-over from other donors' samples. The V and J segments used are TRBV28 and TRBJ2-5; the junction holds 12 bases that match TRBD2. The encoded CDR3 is CASSPNGRLAGVGETQYF. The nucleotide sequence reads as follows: TGTGCCAGCAGCCCCAACGGACGACTAGCGGGAGTTGGGGAGACCCAGTACTTC.